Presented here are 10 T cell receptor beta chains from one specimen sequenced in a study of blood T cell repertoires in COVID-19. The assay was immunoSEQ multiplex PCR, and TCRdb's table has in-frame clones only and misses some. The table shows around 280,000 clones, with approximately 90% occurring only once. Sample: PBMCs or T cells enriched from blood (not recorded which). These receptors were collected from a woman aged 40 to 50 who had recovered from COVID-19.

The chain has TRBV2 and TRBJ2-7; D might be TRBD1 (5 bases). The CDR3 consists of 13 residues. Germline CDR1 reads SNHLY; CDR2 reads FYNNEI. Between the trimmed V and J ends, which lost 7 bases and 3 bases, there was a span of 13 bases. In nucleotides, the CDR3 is TGTGCCAGCACTGACAGTTTTGTCTACGAGCAGTACTTC. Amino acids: CASTDSFVYEQYF.

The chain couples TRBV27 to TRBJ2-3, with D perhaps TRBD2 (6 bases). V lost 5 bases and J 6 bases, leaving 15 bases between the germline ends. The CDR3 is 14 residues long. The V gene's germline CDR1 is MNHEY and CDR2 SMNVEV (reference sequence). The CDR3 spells CASSRDSAGDTQYF. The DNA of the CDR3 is TGTGCCAGCAGTCGAGACTCCGCGGGGGATACGCAGTATTTT.

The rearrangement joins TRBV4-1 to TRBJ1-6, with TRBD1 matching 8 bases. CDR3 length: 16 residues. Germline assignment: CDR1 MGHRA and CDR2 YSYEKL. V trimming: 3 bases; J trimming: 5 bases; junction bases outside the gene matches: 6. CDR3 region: CASSQDRVVNNSPLHF. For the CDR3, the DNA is TGCGCCAGCAGCCAGGACAGGGTGGTGAATAATTCACCCCTCCACTTT.

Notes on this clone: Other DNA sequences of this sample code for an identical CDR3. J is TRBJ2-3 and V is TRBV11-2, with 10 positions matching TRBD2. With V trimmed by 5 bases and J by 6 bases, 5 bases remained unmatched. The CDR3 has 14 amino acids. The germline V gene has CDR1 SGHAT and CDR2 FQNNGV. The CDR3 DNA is TGTGCCAGCAGCCTCACTAGCGGGGCTGATACGCAGTATTTT. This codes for CASSLTSGADTQYF.

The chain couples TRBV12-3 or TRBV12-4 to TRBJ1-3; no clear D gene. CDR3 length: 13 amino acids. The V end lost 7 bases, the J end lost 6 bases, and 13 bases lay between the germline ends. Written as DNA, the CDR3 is TGTGCCAGCACCTTCGGGGTTGCAAACACCATATATTTT. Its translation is CASTFGVANTIYF.

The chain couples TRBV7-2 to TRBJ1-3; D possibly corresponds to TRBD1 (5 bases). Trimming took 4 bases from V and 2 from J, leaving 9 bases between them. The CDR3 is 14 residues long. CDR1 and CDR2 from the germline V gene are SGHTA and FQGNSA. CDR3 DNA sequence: TGTGCCAGCAGCTCAGGGTTAGCTGGAAACACCATATATTTT. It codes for CASSSGLAGNTIYF.

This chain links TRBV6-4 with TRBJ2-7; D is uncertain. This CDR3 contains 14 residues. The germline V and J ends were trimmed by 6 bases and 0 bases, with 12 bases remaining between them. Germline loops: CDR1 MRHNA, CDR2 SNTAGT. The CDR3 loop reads CASRGLQSSYEQYF. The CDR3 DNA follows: TGTGCCAGCAGGGGCCTACAGAGCTCCTACGAGCAGTACTTC.

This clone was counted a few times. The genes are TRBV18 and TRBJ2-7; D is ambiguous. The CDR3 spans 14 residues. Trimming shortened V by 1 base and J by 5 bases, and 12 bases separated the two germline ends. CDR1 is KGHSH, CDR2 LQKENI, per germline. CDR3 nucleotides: TGTGCCAGCTCACCACTGACAACGGTCGACGAGCAGTACTTC. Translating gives CASSPLTTVDEQYF.

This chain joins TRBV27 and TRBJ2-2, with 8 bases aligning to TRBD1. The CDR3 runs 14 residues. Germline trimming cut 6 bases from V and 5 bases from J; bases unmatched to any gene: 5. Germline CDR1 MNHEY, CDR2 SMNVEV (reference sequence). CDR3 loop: CASRVRTGTGELFF. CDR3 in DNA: TGTGCCAGCAGGGTTCGGACAGGGACCGGGGAGCTGTTTTTT.

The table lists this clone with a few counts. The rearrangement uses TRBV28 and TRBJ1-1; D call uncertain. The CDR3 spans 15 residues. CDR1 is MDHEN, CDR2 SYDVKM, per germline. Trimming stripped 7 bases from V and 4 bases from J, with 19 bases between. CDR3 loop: CASIHPGRAGTEAFF. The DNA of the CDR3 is TGTGCCAGCATCCACCCGGGGAGGGCAGGCACTGAAGCTTTCTTT. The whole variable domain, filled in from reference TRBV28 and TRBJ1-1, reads DVKVTQSSRYLVKRTGEKVFLECVQDMDHENMFWYRQDPGLGLRLIYFSYDVKMKEKGDIPEGYSVSREKKERFSLILESASTNQTSMYLCASIHPGRAGTEAFFGQGTRLTVV.